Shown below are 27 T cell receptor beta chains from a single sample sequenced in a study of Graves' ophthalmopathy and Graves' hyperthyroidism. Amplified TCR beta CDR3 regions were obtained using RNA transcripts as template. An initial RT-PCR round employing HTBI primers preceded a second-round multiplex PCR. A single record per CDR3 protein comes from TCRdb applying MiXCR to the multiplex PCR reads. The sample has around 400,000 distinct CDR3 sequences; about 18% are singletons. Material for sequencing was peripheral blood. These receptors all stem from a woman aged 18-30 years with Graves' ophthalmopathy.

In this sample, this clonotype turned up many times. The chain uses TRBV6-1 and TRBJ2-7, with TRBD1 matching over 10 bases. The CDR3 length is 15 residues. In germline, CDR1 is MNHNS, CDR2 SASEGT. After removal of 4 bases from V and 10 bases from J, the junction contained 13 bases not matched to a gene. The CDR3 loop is CASSASGTGEYTQYF. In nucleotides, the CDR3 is TGTGCCAGCAGTGCGTCCGGGACAGGGGAATATACCCAGTACTTC.

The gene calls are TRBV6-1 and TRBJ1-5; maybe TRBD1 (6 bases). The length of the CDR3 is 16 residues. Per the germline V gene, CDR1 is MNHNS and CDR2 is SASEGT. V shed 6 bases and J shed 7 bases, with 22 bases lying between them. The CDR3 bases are TGTGCCAGCAGCCGTGCCATACAGGGAGGTAAACAGCCCCAGCATTTT. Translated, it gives CASSRAIQGGKQPQHF.

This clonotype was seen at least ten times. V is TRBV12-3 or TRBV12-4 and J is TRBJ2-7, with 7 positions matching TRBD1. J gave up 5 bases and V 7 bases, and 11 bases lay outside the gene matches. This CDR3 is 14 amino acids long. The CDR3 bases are TGTGCCAGCACCAACCAAGGGCAGGGGGACGAGCAGTACTTC. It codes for CASTNQGQGDEQYF.

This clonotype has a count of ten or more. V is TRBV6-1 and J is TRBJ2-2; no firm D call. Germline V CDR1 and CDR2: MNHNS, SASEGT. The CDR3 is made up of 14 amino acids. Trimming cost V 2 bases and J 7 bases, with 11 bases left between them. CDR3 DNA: TGTGCCAGCAGTGAAATGGCAGACATCGGGGAGCTGTTTTTT. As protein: CASSEMADIGELFF.

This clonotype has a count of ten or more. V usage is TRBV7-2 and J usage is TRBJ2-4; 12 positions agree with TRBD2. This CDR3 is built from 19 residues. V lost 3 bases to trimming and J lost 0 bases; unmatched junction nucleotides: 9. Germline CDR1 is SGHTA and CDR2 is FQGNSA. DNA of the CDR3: TGTGCCAGCAGCTTCCCTAGCGGGAGGGCCTCGTTAGCCAAAAACATTCAGTACTTC. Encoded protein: CASSFPSGRASLAKNIQYF. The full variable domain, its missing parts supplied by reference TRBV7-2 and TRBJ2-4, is GAGVSQSPSNKVTEKGKDVELRCDPISGHTALYWYRQSLGQGLEFLIYFQGNSAPDKSGLPSDRFSAERTGGSVSTLTIQRTQQEDSAVYLCASSFPSGRASLAKNIQYFGAGTRLSVL.

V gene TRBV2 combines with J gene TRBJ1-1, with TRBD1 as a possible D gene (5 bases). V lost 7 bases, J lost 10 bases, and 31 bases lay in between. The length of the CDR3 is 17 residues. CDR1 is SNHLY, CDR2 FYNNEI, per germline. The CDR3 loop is CASTERTSGTEGRTAFF. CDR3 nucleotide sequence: TGTGCCAGCACCGAAAGAACCTCCGGGACGGAGGGGCGGACAGCTTTCTTT.

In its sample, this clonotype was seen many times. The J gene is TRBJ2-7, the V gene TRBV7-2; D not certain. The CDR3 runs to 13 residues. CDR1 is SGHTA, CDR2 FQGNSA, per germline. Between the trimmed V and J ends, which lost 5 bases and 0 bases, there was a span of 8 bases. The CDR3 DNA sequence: TGTGCCAGCAGCCGTGCTTTCTCCTACGAGCAGTACTTC. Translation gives CASSRAFSYEQYF.

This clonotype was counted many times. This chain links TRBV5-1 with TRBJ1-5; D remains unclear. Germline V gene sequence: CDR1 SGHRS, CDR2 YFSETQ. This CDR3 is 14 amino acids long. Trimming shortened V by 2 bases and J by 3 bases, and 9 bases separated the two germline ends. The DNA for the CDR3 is TGCGCCAGCAGCTTAATAGGAGACAATCAGCCCCAGCATTTT. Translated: CASSLIGDNQPQHF.

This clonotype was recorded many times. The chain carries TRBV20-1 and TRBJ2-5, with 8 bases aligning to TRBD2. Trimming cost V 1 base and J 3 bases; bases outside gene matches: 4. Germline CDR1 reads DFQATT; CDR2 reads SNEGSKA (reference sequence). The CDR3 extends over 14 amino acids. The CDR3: CSARVGAGEETQYF. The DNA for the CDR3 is TGCAGTGCTAGAGTCGGAGCGGGGGAAGAGACCCAGTACTTC.

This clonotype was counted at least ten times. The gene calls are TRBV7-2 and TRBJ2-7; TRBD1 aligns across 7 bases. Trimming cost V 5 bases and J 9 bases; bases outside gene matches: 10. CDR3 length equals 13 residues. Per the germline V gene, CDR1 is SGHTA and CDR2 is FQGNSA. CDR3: CASSGRQGAVQYF. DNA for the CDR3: TGTGCCAGCAGCGGCAGACAGGGAGCGGTGCAGTACTTC.

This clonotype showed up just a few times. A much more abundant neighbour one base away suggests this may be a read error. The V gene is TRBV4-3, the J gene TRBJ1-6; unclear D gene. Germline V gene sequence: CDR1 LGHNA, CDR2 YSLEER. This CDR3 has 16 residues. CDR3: CASSQDAARTGSPPHF. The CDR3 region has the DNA TGCGCCAGCAGCCAAGATGCGGCGAGGACGGGATCACCCCCCCACTTT.

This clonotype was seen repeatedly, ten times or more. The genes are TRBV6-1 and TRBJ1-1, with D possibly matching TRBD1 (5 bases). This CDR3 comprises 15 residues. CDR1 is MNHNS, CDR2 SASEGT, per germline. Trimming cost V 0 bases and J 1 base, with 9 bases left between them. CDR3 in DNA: TGTGCCAGCAGTGAAGCGCACGGGGGGAACACTGAAGCTTTCTTT. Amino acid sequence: CASSEAHGGNTEAFF.

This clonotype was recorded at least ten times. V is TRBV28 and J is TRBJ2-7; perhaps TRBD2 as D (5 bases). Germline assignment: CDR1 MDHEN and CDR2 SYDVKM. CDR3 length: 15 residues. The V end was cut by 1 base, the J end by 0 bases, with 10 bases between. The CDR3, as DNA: TGTGCCAGCAGTTTATCCGGGAAGAGCTCCTACGAGCAGTACTTC. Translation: CASSLSGKSSYEQYF.

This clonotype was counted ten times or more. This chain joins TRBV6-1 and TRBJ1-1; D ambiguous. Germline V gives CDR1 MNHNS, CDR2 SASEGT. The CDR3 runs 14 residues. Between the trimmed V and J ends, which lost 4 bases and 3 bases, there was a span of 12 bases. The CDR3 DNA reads TGTGCCAGCAGTGGACCGGGCTGGGACACTGAAGCTTTCTTT. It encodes CASSGPGWDTEAFF.

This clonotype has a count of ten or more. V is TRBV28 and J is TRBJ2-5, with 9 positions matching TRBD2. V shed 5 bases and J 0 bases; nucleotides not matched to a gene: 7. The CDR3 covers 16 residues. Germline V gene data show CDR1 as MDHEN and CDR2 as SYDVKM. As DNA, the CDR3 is TGTGCCAGCAGTACTCAGCGGGGGGAATACCAAGAGACCCAGTACTTC. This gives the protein CASSTQRGEYQETQYF.

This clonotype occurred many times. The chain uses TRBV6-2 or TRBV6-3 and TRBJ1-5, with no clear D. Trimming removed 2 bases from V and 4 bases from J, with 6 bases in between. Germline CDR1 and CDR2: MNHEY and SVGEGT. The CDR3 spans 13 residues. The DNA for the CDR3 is TGTGCCAGCAGTTACACAAGAAATCAGCCCCAGCATTTT. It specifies CASSYTRNQPQHF.

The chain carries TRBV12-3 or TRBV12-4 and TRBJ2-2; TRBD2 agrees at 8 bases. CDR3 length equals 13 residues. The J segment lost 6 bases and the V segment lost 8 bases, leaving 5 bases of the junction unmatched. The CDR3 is CASPGLGAGELFF. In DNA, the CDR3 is TGTGCCAGCCCGGGACTAGGGGCCGGGGAGCTGTTTTTT.

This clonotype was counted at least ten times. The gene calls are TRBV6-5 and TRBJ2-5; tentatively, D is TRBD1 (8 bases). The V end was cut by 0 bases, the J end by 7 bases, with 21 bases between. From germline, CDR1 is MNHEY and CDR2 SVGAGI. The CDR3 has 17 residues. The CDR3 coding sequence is TGTGCCAGCAGTTACTCGAGCTCGAACAGGGGGAGGGGGACCCAGTACTTC. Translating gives CASSYSSSNRGRGTQYF.

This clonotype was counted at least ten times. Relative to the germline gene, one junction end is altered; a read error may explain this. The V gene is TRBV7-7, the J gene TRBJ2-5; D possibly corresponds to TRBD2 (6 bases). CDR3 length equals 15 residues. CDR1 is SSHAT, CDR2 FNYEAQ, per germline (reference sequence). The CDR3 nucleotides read TGTGCTAGCAGTGGGGGGTTGAGGGCCGAGGAGACCCAGTACTTC. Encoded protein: CASSGGLRAEETQYF. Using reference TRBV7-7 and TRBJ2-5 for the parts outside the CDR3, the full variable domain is GAGVSQSPRYKVTKRGQDVTLRCDPISSHATLYWYQQALGQGPEFLTYFNYEAQPDKSGLPSDRFSAERPEGSISTLTIQRTEQRDSAMYRCASSGGLRAEETQYFGPGTRLLVL.

CDR3: CSAGQGNEQYF. CDR3 in DNA: TGCAGCGCTGGACAGGGTAACGAGCAGTACTTC. The chain employs TRBV29-1 and TRBJ2-7, with TRBD1 matching over 8 bases. There are 11 residues in the CDR3. Trimming at V came to 7 bases and at J to 5 bases, leaving 4 bases not matched to a gene. Germline-derived CDR1 and CDR2 are SQVTM and ANQGSEA.

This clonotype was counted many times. The CDR3, as DNA: TGTGCCAGCAGTTTAGCGGTGACGGGGATAGCATACGAGCAGTACTTC. Translated: CASSLAVTGIAYEQYF. This rearrangement joins TRBV12-3 or TRBV12-4 to TRBJ2-7, with D possibly TRBD2 on 5 matching bases. CDR3 length: 16 residues. V was trimmed by 0 bases and J by 4 bases, leaving 16 bases between them.

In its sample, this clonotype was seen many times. CDR3 nucleotides: TGTGCCAGCAGTAAACAGGGACTCGGCGATCAGCCCCAGCATTTT. It is translated as CASSKQGLGDQPQHF. The V gene is TRBV27, the J gene TRBJ1-5, with a tentative D call TRBD1 (6 bases). CDR1 is MNHEY and CDR2 is SMNVEV in the germline V gene (reference sequence). This CDR3 contains 15 residues. V shed 5 bases and J shed 5 bases, with 16 bases lying between them.

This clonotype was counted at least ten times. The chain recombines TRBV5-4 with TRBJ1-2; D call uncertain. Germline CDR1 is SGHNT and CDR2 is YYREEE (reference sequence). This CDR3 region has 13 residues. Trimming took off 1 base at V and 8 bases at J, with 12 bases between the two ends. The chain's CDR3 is CASSLYSVIGYTF. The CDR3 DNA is TGTGCCAGCAGCTTGTACTCCGTGATCGGCTACACCTTC. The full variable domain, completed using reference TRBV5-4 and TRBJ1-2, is ETGVTQSPTHLIKTRGQQVTLRCSSQSGHNTVSWYQQALGQGPQFIFQYYREEENGRGNFPPRFSGLQFPNYSSELNVNALELDDSALYLCASSLYSVIGYTFGSGTRLTVV.

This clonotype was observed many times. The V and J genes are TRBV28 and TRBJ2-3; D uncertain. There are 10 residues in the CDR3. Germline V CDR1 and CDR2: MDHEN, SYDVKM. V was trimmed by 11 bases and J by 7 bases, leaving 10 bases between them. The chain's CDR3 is CAAFRYTQYF. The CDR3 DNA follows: TGTGCCGCCTTCAGGTATACGCAGTATTTT.

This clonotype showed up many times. CDR3 DNA sequence: TGTGCCAGCACCCCAGCGGGATGGGAAAACATTCAGTACTTC. It codes for CASTPAGWENIQYF. The chain uses TRBV12-3 or TRBV12-4 and TRBJ2-4; 7 bases are a match to TRBD2. The V and J ends lost 7 bases and 5 bases, in that order; junction bases with no gene match: 8. This CDR3 is built from 14 residues.

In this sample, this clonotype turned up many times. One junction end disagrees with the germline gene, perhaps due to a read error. The DNA for the CDR3 is TGTGCCAGCAGTTTCTCCACCAGTCTCTTCGCCTTC. Translated: CASSFSTSLFAF. The chain recombines TRBV6-2 or TRBV6-3 with TRBJ1-2; D remains ambiguous. This CDR3 contains 12 residues. The germline gives CDR1 MNHEY, CDR2 SVGEGT.

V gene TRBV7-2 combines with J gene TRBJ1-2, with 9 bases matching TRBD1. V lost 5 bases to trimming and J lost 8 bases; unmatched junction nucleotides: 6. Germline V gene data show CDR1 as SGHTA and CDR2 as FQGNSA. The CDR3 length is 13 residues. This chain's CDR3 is CASSRDRALGYTF. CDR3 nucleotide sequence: TGTGCCAGCAGCCGGGACAGGGCGTTAGGCTACACCTTC.